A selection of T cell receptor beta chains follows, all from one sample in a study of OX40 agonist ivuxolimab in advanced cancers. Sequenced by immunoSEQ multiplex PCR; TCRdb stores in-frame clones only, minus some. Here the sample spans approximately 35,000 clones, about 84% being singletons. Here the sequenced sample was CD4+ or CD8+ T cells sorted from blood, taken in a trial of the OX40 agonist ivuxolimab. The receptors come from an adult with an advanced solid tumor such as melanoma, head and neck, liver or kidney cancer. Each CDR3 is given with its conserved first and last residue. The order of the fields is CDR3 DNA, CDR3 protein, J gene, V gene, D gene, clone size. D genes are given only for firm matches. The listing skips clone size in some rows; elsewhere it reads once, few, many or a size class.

TGTGCCAGCAGTATTCGGAGGGCCTACACAGATACGCAGTATTTT CASSIRRAYTDTQYF TRBJ2-3 TRBV28 - -
TGTGCCAGCAGCCCCGCGGGGGGGGCCTACGAGCAGTACTTC CASSPAGGAYEQYF TRBJ2-7 TRBV7-3 TRBD2 few
TGTGCCAGTAGTGGCCAGCGGGAGGACAAGGCCTACGAGCAGTACTTC CASSGQREDKAYEQYF TRBJ2-7 TRBV19 TRBD2 -
TGTGCCAGCAGGCCTCTAGGCTATGGCTACACCTTC CASRPLGYGYTF TRBJ1-2 TRBV28 - -
TGTGCCAGCAGCTTAGTGCGGGAAGCTTTCTTT CASSLVREAFF TRBJ1-1 TRBV11-2 - -
TGTGCCAGCAGCACCGCCCCGGGACTAGCAAATGAGCAGTTCTTC CASSTAPGLANEQFF TRBJ2-1 TRBV5-6 TRBD2 few
TGTGCCAGCAGTGCCCGGAAAAGCGGGAGGAGTCCCACCGGGGAGCTGTTTTTT CASSARKSGRSPTGELFF TRBJ2-2 TRBV28 TRBD2 -
TGTGCCAGCAGCCAACTAGCGGGGGGGCTGGAGACCCAGTACTTC CASSQLAGGLETQYF TRBJ2-5 TRBV27 TRBD2 -
TGTGCCAGCAGCTTCCGGGAGAGGGAATATCAAGAGACCCAGTACTTC CASSFREREYQETQYF TRBJ2-5 TRBV7-2 - -
TGCGCCAGCAGCAACCCGGACAGGGGCTGGGAGACCCAGTACTTC CASSNPDRGWETQYF TRBJ2-5 TRBV5-1 TRBD1 -
TGTGCCAGCAGCTTAGACGGGGGCGCATTCTACGAGCAGTACTTC CASSLDGGAFYEQYF TRBJ2-7 TRBV7-9 - -
TGTGCCAGCACCGGGCGGGCCCCGAACACCGGGGAGCTGTTTTTT CASTGRAPNTGELFF TRBJ2-2 TRBV6-5 - -
TGTGCCAGTCAACCTGGGCTCTACGAGCAGTACTTC CASQPGLYEQYF TRBJ2-7 TRBV5-6 - -
TGTGCCAGCAGCCAAGATGAATTCAGGGGAGTTTTTCATCAGCCCCAGCATTTT CASSQDEFRGVFHQPQHF TRBJ1-5 TRBV4-2 - few
TGCGCCAGCAGCTCGGAGGGGGCCGGCAATCAGCCCCAGCATTTT CASSSEGAGNQPQHF TRBJ1-5 TRBV5-1 TRBD1 -
TGTGCCAGCAGCTCCCGGACTAGCTTTGGCACAGATACGCAGTATTTT CASSSRTSFGTDTQYF TRBJ2-3 TRBV11-3 TRBD2 -
TGTGCCAGCAGCTTGAGGCAGGGGATCTTTCGAACCGGGGAGCTGTTTTTT CASSLRQGIFRTGELFF TRBJ2-2 TRBV5-6 - -